The clone carrying this T cell receptor (beta chain) appeared many times. The antigen remains undetermined. TCR cDNA, made by 5'RACE template switching, carried an added universal primer site and UMIs. Each CDR3 protein is one row after TCRdb ran MiXCR on the 5' RACE reads. The data contain approximately 150,000 distinct CDR3 sequences, 5.5% to 8% of them seen just once; the ten biggest clones take up under 3%. The sample is drawn from a study of T cells after yellow fever vaccination. General study findings and limits: Overlap between CD4 and CD8 compartments was detected for a small share of clonotypes. A weaker but faster secondary response was observed, peaking on day 5 versus 15. Detected again after the booster were most primary-vaccination clones, at 95% to 98% CD4 and nearly 90% CD8.

From germline, CDR1 is SGHTA and CDR2 FQGTGA. The CDR3 runs to 14 residues. V was shortened by 10 bases and J by 6 bases, with 21 bases between the two germline ends. The specimen comprised CD4+ T cells sorted from PBMCs, sampled on the day of the first yellow fever vaccination. The rearrangement joins TRBV7-3 to TRBJ1-1, with TRBD1 as a possible D gene (6 bases). The sequence was obtained from a man aged 18 to 29 who received the YFV17D yellow fever vaccine. CDR3 DNA sequence: TGTGCCACCTCTCCGGGGGCCATTACCTCTGAAGCTTTCTTT. The encoded protein is CATSPGAITSEAFF.